The 5 T cell receptor beta chains presented below share a single source sample, sequenced in a study of cytomegalovirus exposure and HLA in healthy donors (dated by TCRdb to about 2017). Library creation used the immunoSEQ multiplex PCR assay. Not all clones reach the TCRdb copy of this immuneACCESS table, which keeps in-frame sequences only. Checked studies attribute under half of the gap to unresolved V genes and leave the rest unexplained. In all, the sample holds more than 250,000 clones, and about nine tenths of those were seen once. Together, the top ten hold around 3.3% of the sample. The sample consisted of PBMCs. Receptor source: a woman aged 25-40 years in good health and CMV-seronegative.

This clone was counted a few times. The rearrangement links TRBV7-3 to TRBJ1-2; no definite D call. CDR1 SGHTA and CDR2 FQGTGA come from the germline V gene. The CDR3 is made up of 14 amino acids. Between the trimmed V and J ends, which lost 0 bases and 8 bases, there was a span of 13 bases. The CDR3 loop reads CASSLTRYGGGYTF. Written as DNA, the CDR3 is TGTGCCAGCAGCTTAACGCGGTACGGCGGAGGCTACACCTTC.

This sequence joins TRBV4-2 and TRBJ1-5, with TRBD1 matching over 8 bases. The length of the CDR3 is 15 residues. CDR1 and CDR2 from the germline V gene are LGHNA and YNFKEQ. J lost 5 bases, V lost 1 base, and 4 bases had no gene match. The CDR3 DNA is TGTGCCAGCAGCCAAGCAGGGGGCGAGGATCAGCCCCAGCATTTT. Translating it yields CASSQAGGEDQPQHF.

The chain couples TRBV19 to TRBJ2-5; 10 bases are shared with TRBD1. The germline V gene has CDR1 LNHDA and CDR2 SQIVND (reference sequence). There are 15 residues in the CDR3. Losses at the gene ends were 6 bases for V and 3 bases for J; bases not matched to a gene: 7. The CDR3 nucleotides read TGTGCCAGTAGCCACAGGGGACAGGGGAAAGAGACCCAGTACTTC. It specifies CASSHRGQGKETQYF.

V usage is TRBV11-2 and J usage is TRBJ2-5; no definite D call. CDR3 length equals 14 residues. V dropped 2 bases and J dropped 4 bases, with 11 bases sitting between them. Germline V gene lookup returns CDR1 SGHAT and CDR2 FQNNGV. The CDR3 DNA is TGTGCCAGCAGCTTAACCTCGGGCCGAGAGACCCAGTACTTC. It encodes CASSLTSGRETQYF.

This chain uses TRBV7-2 with TRBJ2-7; D unresolved. Germline CDR1 is SGHTA and CDR2 is FQGNSA. The CDR3 consists of 13 residues. The V gene lost 4 bases and the J gene lost 6 bases, with 13 bases spanning the gap. CDR3: CASSSTMVREQYF. The CDR3 DNA sequence: TGTGCCAGCAGCTCAACCATGGTCCGCGAGCAGTACTTC. Using reference TRBV7-2 and TRBJ2-7 for the parts outside the CDR3, the full variable domain is GAGVSQSPSNKVTEKGKDVELRCDPISGHTALYWYRQSLGQGLEFLIYFQGNSAPDKSGLPSDRFSAERTGGSVSTLTIQRTQQEDSAVYLCASSSTMVREQYFGPGTRLTVT.